The 25 T cell receptor beta chains below were found in one sample sequenced in a study of CD8+CD57+ T cells in acquired aplastic anemia. Patients chosen for sequencing had CD8+CD57+ cells that had expanded, as shown by flow cytometry. Investigators profiled TCR beta VDJ and CDR3 from genomic DNA template. A single record per CDR3 protein comes from TCRdb applying MiXCR to the reads. The table lists over 150,000 distinct CDR3 sequences, roughly 43% of them singletons. The sequenced sample consisted of sorted CD4+, CD8+, or CD8+CD57+ T cells (not recorded which) from PBMCs. All receptors come from a human donor with aplastic anemia.

This clonotype was found many times. This sequence joins TRBV25-1 and TRBJ1-5; a possible D gene is TRBD1 (5 bases). The length of the CDR3 is 14 residues. Germline V gene sequence: CDR1 MGHDK, CDR2 SYGVNS. Deletions cut 4 bases from V and 6 bases from J, with 13 bases between. The CDR3 spells CASSAAVGVQPQHF. The CDR3 region has the DNA TGTGCCAGCAGTGCTGCTGTAGGGGTTCAGCCCCAGCATTTT.

There are many counts of this clonotype. The chain employs TRBV5-4 and TRBJ2-7, with D unresolved. Germline lookup yields CDR1 SGHNT and CDR2 YYREEE (reference sequence). The CDR3 spans 14 residues. V was pared by 1 base and J by 4 bases, with 12 bases between. As DNA, the CDR3 is TGTGCCAGCAGCTTGCCAACTAACTCTTACGAGCAGTACTTC. Protein product: CASSLPTNSYEQYF.

This chain links TRBV7-6 with TRBJ2-1; 7 bases fit TRBD2. There are 11 residues in the CDR3. Germline-derived CDR1 and CDR2 are SGHVS and FNYEAQ. Trimming took 4 bases from V and 13 from J; bases not matched to a gene: 4. CDR3 amino acids: CASSSGGFQFF. The CDR3 bases are TGTGCCAGCAGCTCCGGGGGGTTTCAGTTCTTC.

As to this clonotype: The germline gene is not matched at one end of the junction; a read error may be the cause. The CDR3 reads CAVSPSDSLNTEAFF. The CDR3 DNA is TGTGCCGTCAGTCCTTCGGACAGCCTGAACACTGAAGCTTTCTTT. The chain links TRBV10-3 to TRBJ1-1; TRBD1 is a possible D gene (6 bases). Germline lookup yields CDR1 ENHRY and CDR2 SYGVKD. The CDR3 is made up of 15 amino acids.

The J gene is TRBJ2-7, the V gene TRBV29-1, with TRBD1 as a possible D gene (6 bases). V was trimmed by 5 bases and J by 2 bases, leaving 13 bases between them. In germline, CDR1 is SQVTM, CDR2 ANQGSEA. CDR3 size: 13 residues. The CDR3 DNA sequence: TGCAGCGTTAAGGCAGGGGTGACCTACGAGCAGTACTTC. It codes for CSVKAGVTYEQYF.

This clonotype showed up many times. The chain carries TRBV20-1 and TRBJ2-1; 8 nucleotides match TRBD2. Germline V CDR1 and CDR2: DFQATT, SNEGSKA (reference sequence). J was trimmed by 7 bases and V by 3 bases; bases with no gene match: 11. The CDR3 is 15 residues long. The CDR3 DNA follows: TGCAGTGCTAGTCAGTTCGGGGGACTAGAGAATGAGCAGTTCTTC. Encoded protein: CSASQFGGLENEQFF.

At least ten counts were recorded for this clonotype. V usage is TRBV15 and J usage is TRBJ2-7; D is undetermined. This CDR3 is 14 amino acids long. V shed 0 bases and J shed 2 bases, with 8 bases lying between them. Germline V gives CDR1 LNHNV, CDR2 YYDKDF (reference sequence). The CDR3 protein is CATSREGFTYEQYF. The CDR3 DNA sequence: TGTGCCACCAGCAGAGAAGGCTTCACCTACGAGCAGTACTTC.

The V gene is TRBV12-3 or TRBV12-4, the J gene TRBJ1-2, with 8 bases that match TRBD1. Unmatched junction bases numbered 6, after V lost 3 bases and J lost 6 bases. The CDR3 consists of 14 residues. This CDR3 reads CASSLRTGSHGYTF. The CDR3 DNA reads TGTGCCAGCAGTTTGCGGACAGGGAGTCATGGCTACACCTTC.

This clonotype has a count of ten or more. The CDR3 is CASTSRLAGDTQYF. CDR3 coding DNA: TGTGCCAGCACCTCCCGACTAGCAGGAGATACGCAGTATTTT. This chain connects TRBV6-2 or TRBV6-3 to TRBJ2-3; 7 nucleotides align to TRBD2. The CDR3 has 14 residues. Germline trimming cut 7 bases from V and 5 bases from J; bases unmatched to any gene: 9. Germline V gene sequence: CDR1 MNHEY, CDR2 SVGEGT.

This clonotype was observed a handful of times. This chain uses TRBV5-1 with TRBJ2-7, with 8 bases lining up with TRBD1. Unmatched junction bases numbered 5, after V lost 0 bases and J lost 3 bases. The germline gives CDR1 SGHRS, CDR2 YFSETQ. The CDR3 covers 15 residues. The CDR3 DNA sequence: TGCGCCAGCAGCTTGGCATGGACAGGGCACTACGAGCAGTACTTC. As protein: CASSLAWTGHYEQYF.

The chain employs TRBV6-4 and TRBJ2-1; D gene ambiguous. The CDR3 sequence is 11 residues long. In germline, CDR1 is MRHNA, CDR2 SNTAGT. V was shortened by 8 bases and J by 7 bases, with 9 bases between the two germline ends. CDR3 DNA: TGTGCCAGCGGGCCGCTGAATGAGCAGTTCTTC. Amino acids: CASGPLNEQFF.

This clonotype came up a few times. This rearrangement joins TRBV20-1 to TRBJ2-1; TRBD1 agrees at 8 bases. Germline V gene lookup returns CDR1 DFQATT and CDR2 SNEGSKA (reference sequence). The CDR3 contains 15 residues. V gave up 6 bases and J gave up 7 bases; unmatched junction bases: 14. CDR3 region: CSAAQADRGPNEQFF. The CDR3, as DNA: TGCAGTGCCGCCCAGGCCGACAGGGGACCGAATGAGCAGTTCTTC.

This clonotype was recorded many times. The chain links TRBV2 to TRBJ1-5, with 7 bases identical to TRBD1. Per germline, CDR1 SNHLY and CDR2 FYNNEI. The CDR3 extends over 14 amino acids. V was clipped by 6 bases and J by 3 bases; unmatched bases: 5. The CDR3 sequence is CASRDTGVNQPQHF. As DNA, the CDR3 is TGTGCCAGCAGAGACACAGGGGTCAATCAGCCCCAGCATTTT. The whole variable domain, filled in from reference TRBV2 and TRBJ1-5, reads EPEVTQTPSHQVTQMGQEVILRCVPISNHLYFYWYRQILGQKVEFLVSFYNNEISEKSEIFDDQFSVERPDGSNFTLKIRSTKLEDSAMYFCASRDTGVNQPQHFGDGTRLSIL.

This clonotype was picked up many times. The chain couples TRBV7-2 to TRBJ2-2, with D unresolved. The CDR3 runs 14 residues. Germline V gives CDR1 SGHTA, CDR2 FQGNSA. Trimming removed 7 bases from V and 0 bases from J, with 9 bases in between. CDR3 bases: TGTGCCAGCACCCAAACGGCGAACACCGGGGAGCTGTTTTTT. Amino acids: CASTQTANTGELFF.

This clonotype was seen a single time. The junction departs from the called germline gene at one end, perhaps through a read error. The chain employs TRBV19 and TRBJ2-7; a possible D gene is TRBD2 (5 bases). CDR3 length: 14 residues. Germline CDR1 reads LNHDA; CDR2 reads SQIVND (reference sequence). The CDR3 loop reads CASSISGSNYEQYF. CDR3 nucleotide sequence: TGTGCTAGTAGTATAAGTGGGAGTAACTACGAGCAGTACTTC.

The chain has TRBV4-2 and TRBJ1-1, with 7 bases that match TRBD1. This CDR3 spans 15 amino acids. Trimming took 0 bases from V and 0 from J; bases not matched to a gene: 1. Germline V gene sequence: CDR1 LGHNA, CDR2 YNFKEQ. CDR3 amino acids: CASSQEGTVNTEAFF. In nucleotides, the CDR3 is TGTGCCAGCAGCCAAGAGGGGACAGTGAACACTGAAGCTTTCTTT.

This clonotype was counted between two and nine times. The CDR3: CASSLIPGDEQYF. CDR3 sequence (DNA): TGTGCCAGCAGCTTAATTCCGGGGGACGAGCAGTACTTC. V usage is TRBV11-2 and J usage is TRBJ2-7, with D possibly TRBD2 on 6 matching bases. V shed 2 bases and J shed 5 bases, with 10 bases lying between them. This CDR3 contains 13 residues. Germline CDR1 SGHAT, CDR2 FQNNGV.

As for this clonotype: A much larger clone differs from this one at a single base, so this may be a read error. This chain links TRBV20-1 with TRBJ2-3; D is perhaps TRBD2 (6 bases). The V gene lost 2 bases and the J gene lost 8 bases, with 17 bases spanning the gap. Germline lookup yields CDR1 DFQATT and CDR2 SNEGSKA (reference sequence). The CDR3 runs 14 residues. The CDR3 bases are TGCAGTGCTAGAAGTACAGCTGGGGGAGGTACGCAGTATTTT. Its translation is CSARSTAGGGTQYF.

This clonotype was seen at least ten times. The chain carries TRBV6-1 and TRBJ1-6; 12 bases align to TRBD1. This CDR3 contains 18 residues. The germline V gene has CDR1 MNHNS and CDR2 SASEGT. V was clipped by 8 bases and J by 7 bases; unmatched bases: 15. The CDR3 sequence is CASDSGTGGLGGNSPLHF. CDR3 DNA: TGTGCCAGCGACTCCGGGACAGGGGGCTTGGGTGGAAATTCACCCCTCCACTTT.

The chain joins TRBV18 to TRBJ1-5; D is perhaps TRBD1 (6 bases). The V and J ends lost 4 bases and 2 bases respectively, with 12 bases between them. Per the germline V gene, CDR1 is KGHSH and CDR2 is LQKENI. This CDR3 comprises 15 residues. DNA of the CDR3: TGTGCCAGCTCACTTTTGGGGGCCGGCAATCAGCCCCAGCATTTT. Its translation: CASSLLGAGNQPQHF. Full variable domain (outside the CDR3, taken from reference TRBV18 and TRBJ1-5): NAGVMQNPRHLVRRRGQEARLRCSPMKGHSHVYWYRQLPEEGLKFMVYLQKENIIDESGMPKERFSAEFPKEGPSILRIQQVVRGDSAAYFCASSLLGAGNQPQHFGDGTRLSIL.

The gene calls are TRBV20-1 and TRBJ2-1, with 9 bases that match TRBD1. CDR3 length equals 16 residues. Germline V gives CDR1 DFQATT, CDR2 SNEGSKA (reference sequence). V was pared by 6 bases and J by 7 bases, with 16 bases of the junction left unmatched. This CDR3 reads CSARRPLPGQGNEQFF. DNA of the CDR3: TGCAGTGCCCGAAGACCTTTACCGGGACAGGGTAATGAGCAGTTCTTC.

The chain uses TRBV7-9 and TRBJ2-6; the D is unclear. Per germline, CDR1 SEHNR and CDR2 FQNEAQ (reference sequence). The CDR3 runs 12 residues. Deletions cut 7 bases from V and 2 bases from J, with 3 bases between. The CDR3 DNA reads TGTGCCAGCACCCCTGGGGCCAACGTCCTGACTTTC. It is translated as CASTPGANVLTF.

The genes are TRBV10-3 and TRBJ1-6; 8 bases map to TRBD1. Germline assignment: CDR1 ENHRY and CDR2 SYGVKD. This CDR3 region has 16 residues. After removal of 6 bases from V and 7 bases from J, the junction contained 11 bases not matched to a gene. The CDR3 bases are TGTGCCATCAGAGACGTCGGACAGGGCCGAAATTCACCCCTCCACTTT. Residues: CAIRDVGQGRNSPLHF.

The chain is built from TRBV2 and TRBJ1-2; 7 nucleotides line up with TRBD1. Germline trimming cut 6 bases from V and 4 bases from J; bases unmatched to any gene: 11. The germline gives CDR1 SNHLY, CDR2 FYNNEI. This CDR3 is built from 15 residues. CDR3 DNA: TGTGCCAGCAGCTCGACAGGGTCATACCTCTATGGCTACACCTTC. This encodes CASSSTGSYLYGYTF.

This clonotype has a count of ten or more. The chain joins TRBV7-3 to TRBJ2-1; D unresolved. CDR3 length: 14 amino acids. V lost 1 base and J lost 1, with 5 bases in between. Germline assignment: CDR1 SGHTA and CDR2 FQGTGA. CDR3 residues: CASSLSGSYNEQFF. The CDR3 DNA reads TGTGCCAGCAGCTTAAGCGGATCCTACAATGAGCAGTTCTTC.